Each of the 24 T cell receptor beta chains below was sequenced from the same sample in a study of blood T cell repertoires in COVID-19. TCRdb's table, derived via immunoSEQ multiplex PCR, lists solely in-frame clones and lacks some. The sample holds more than 150,000 clones, approximately 83% seen once. Sequencing was performed on peripheral blood. The receptors here all came from a man in his 70s who had recovered from COVID-19.

This clone was picked up one time. Other DNA sequences from this sample encode an identical CDR3 as well. V is TRBV7-2 and J is TRBJ2-7; possibly TRBD2 for D (6 bases). Trimming took 5 bases from V and 4 from J, leaving 12 bases between them. Germline V lookup: CDR1 SGHTA, CDR2 FQGNSA. The CDR3 has 13 amino acids. CDR3 bases: TGTGCCAGCAGCAGGCCGGGAGTATACGAGCAGTACTTC. Translation: CASSRPGVYEQYF.

The chain combines TRBV7-9 with TRBJ1-1; 10 nucleotides match TRBD1. The CDR3 is made up of 14 amino acids. Germline lookup yields CDR1 SEHNR and CDR2 FQNEAQ (reference sequence). Losses at the gene ends were 3 bases for V and 3 bases for J; bases not matched to a gene: 1. CDR3 protein: CASSFGQGDTEAFF. CDR3 sequence (DNA): TGTGCCAGCAGCTTCGGACAGGGGGACACTGAAGCTTTCTTT.

This chain uses TRBV6-5 with TRBJ2-2, with no clear D. This CDR3 has 14 residues. Germline assignment: CDR1 MNHEY and CDR2 SVGAGI. The V end lost 0 bases, the J end lost 3 bases, and 5 bases lay between the germline ends. The CDR3, as DNA: TGTGCCAGCAGTTACTCACTTTACACCGGGGAGCTGTTTTTT. It translates to CASSYSLYTGELFF.

The chain employs TRBV27 and TRBJ2-3; D not certain. The length of the CDR3 is 15 residues. Germline V gene sequence: CDR1 MNHEY, CDR2 SMNVEV (reference sequence). Trimming pared 3 bases from V and 0 bases from J, leaving 10 bases between. The CDR3 protein is CASSFAKTSTDTQYF. CDR3 in DNA: TGTGCCAGCAGTTTTGCCAAGACTAGCACAGATACGCAGTATTTT.

The J gene is TRBJ1-1, the V gene TRBV18; TRBD1 matches at 10 bases. With V trimmed by 1 base and J by 0 bases, 5 bases remained unmatched. CDR1 is KGHSH and CDR2 is LQKENI in the germline V gene. The CDR3 is made up of 17 amino acids. For the CDR3, the DNA is TGTGCCAGCTCACCACGGGGGACAGGGGCGATGAACACTGAAGCTTTCTTT. It translates to CASSPRGTGAMNTEAFF.

This sequence joins TRBV5-1 and TRBJ2-5; TRBD1 matches at 8 bases. The CDR3 covers 16 residues. Looked up from germline, CDR1 is SGHRS and CDR2 is YFSETQ. The junction had 8 bases not matched to a gene; V was cut back by 2 bases and J by 2 bases. CDR3 nucleotide sequence: TGCGCCAGCAGCTTAGGTGACAGGGGAGCGCAAGAGACCCAGTACTTC. Translation gives CASSLGDRGAQETQYF.

The chain links TRBV5-1 to TRBJ1-2, with D possibly TRBD1 on 6 matching bases. Trimming left V 3 bases short and J 6 bases short, with 15 bases between. Germline V gene lookup returns CDR1 SGHRS and CDR2 YFSETQ. The CDR3 extends over 14 amino acids. CDR3 sequence: CASSSTGVMNGYTF. DNA of the CDR3: TGCGCCAGCAGCTCGACAGGCGTTATGAATGGCTACACCTTC.

The chain employs TRBV9 and TRBJ2-2, with TRBD2 matching 7 bases. The V segment lost 1 base and the J segment 9 bases; nucleotides outside the gene matches: 15. Looked up from germline, CDR1 is SGDLS and CDR2 is YYNGEE. This CDR3 comprises 17 residues. The CDR3 region has the DNA TGTGCCAGCAGCGTATTGGGGGGAGGGCCCGGTACCCGGGAGCTGTTTTTT. Encoded protein: CASSVLGGGPGTRELFF.

The chain couples TRBV10-2 to TRBJ2-7; 13 nucleotides line up with TRBD2. There are 16 residues in the CDR3. CDR1 WSHSY and CDR2 SAAADI come from the germline V gene. The V segment lost 2 bases and the J segment 1 base; nucleotides outside the gene matches: 2. The CDR3 spells CASSERTSGSSYEQYF. The CDR3 nucleotides are TGCGCCAGCAGTGAGCGGACTAGCGGGAGTTCCTACGAGCAGTACTTC.

This clone was counted only a few times. The J gene is TRBJ2-7, the V gene TRBV2; 11 bases fit TRBD2. CDR1 is SNHLY, CDR2 FYNNEI, per germline. The V gene end was trimmed by 5 bases and the J gene end by 3 bases; junction bases not matched to a gene: 6. The CDR3 covers 15 residues. In DNA form, the CDR3 reads TGTGCCAGCAGTCGGGGACTAGCGGAGGACTACGAGCAGTACTTC. It encodes CASSRGLAEDYEQYF.

The V call is TRBV6-1, the J call TRBJ2-7; TRBD2 matches 14 bases. In germline, CDR1 is MNHNS, CDR2 SASEGT. V shed 4 bases and J 0 bases; nucleotides not matched to a gene: 5. This CDR3 is built from 17 residues. CDR3 protein: CASSGTSGRPSSYEQYF. CDR3 nucleotide sequence: TGTGCCAGCAGTGGGACTAGCGGGAGGCCCAGCTCCTACGAGCAGTACTTC.

The count of this clone is one. At one of its ends the junction is not consistent with the germline gene, which may arise from a read error. V gene TRBV28 combines with J gene TRBJ2-7; 8 nucleotides line up with TRBD2. CDR3 length: 13 residues. Germline CDR1 MDHEN, CDR2 SYDVKM. CDR3 sequence: CASTRRLAKELMF. CDR3 nucleotide sequence: TGTGCCAGCACCCGGCGACTAGCGAAAGAATTAATGTTC.

The V call is TRBV3-1 (or the pseudogene TRBV3-2), the J call TRBJ1-2; D is unresolved. Trimming took 1 base from V and 6 from J, leaving 27 bases between them. The CDR3 has 19 amino acids. CDR1 and CDR2 (germline): LGHDT, YNNKEL (reference sequence). DNA for the CDR3: TGTGCCAGCAGCCAAGTTAGGGTCCCCAAAGTGGGGATGGAGGATGGCTACACCTTC. This translates into CASSQVRVPKVGMEDGYTF.

The chain combines TRBV5-1 with TRBJ2-7; no reliable D call. Germline CDR1 reads SGHRS; CDR2 reads YFSETQ. The germline V and J ends were trimmed by 2 bases and 8 bases, with 11 bases remaining between them. The CDR3 is 12 amino acids. In nucleotides, the CDR3 is TGCGCCAGCAGCTTCGATCCCGCGCAGCAGTACTTC. This codes for CASSFDPAQQYF.

The genes are TRBV18 and TRBJ1-1, with 8 bases identical to TRBD1. CDR1 is KGHSH and CDR2 is LQKENI in the germline V gene. J was trimmed by 8 bases and V by 1 base; bases with no gene match: 6. This CDR3 has 14 residues. The chain's CDR3 is CASSPQGQVLEAFF. The CDR3 nucleotides are TGTGCCAGCTCACCACAGGGACAGGTCCTCGAAGCTTTCTTT. Supplemented by reference TRBV18 and TRBJ1-1, the full variable domain reads NAGVMQNPRHLVRRRGQEARLRCSPMKGHSHVYWYRQLPEEGLKFMVYLQKENIIDESGMPKERFSAEFPKEGPSILRIQQVVRGDSAAYFCASSPQGQVLEAFFGQGTRLTVV.

The chain combines TRBV3-1 (or the pseudogene TRBV3-2) with TRBJ1-2, with a tentative D call TRBD1 (5 bases). Deletions cut 0 bases from V and 5 bases from J, with 10 bases between. Germline-derived CDR1 and CDR2 are LGHDT and YNNKEL (reference sequence). CDR3 length: 14 residues. The CDR3 protein is CASSQDSSGYGYTF. CDR3 nucleotide sequence: TGTGCCAGCAGCCAAGACTCGTCAGGGTATGGCTACACCTTC.

This chain uses TRBV11-2 with TRBJ2-7; no clear D. Germline-derived CDR1 and CDR2 are SGHAT and FQNNGV. Trimming removed 5 bases from V and 2 bases from J, with 16 bases in between. This CDR3 comprises 15 residues. CDR3 DNA sequence: TGTGCCAGCAGCCGTTTCCCCAGGCTTGCCTACGAGCAGTACTTC. This translates into CASSRFPRLAYEQYF.

This clone was recorded a few times. The chain links TRBV2 to TRBJ1-1, with a possible D match to TRBD1 (6 bases). The germline gives CDR1 SNHLY, CDR2 FYNNEI. The V and J ends lost 7 bases and 1 base respectively, with 13 bases between them. The CDR3 is made up of 14 amino acids. In DNA form, the CDR3 reads TGTGCCAGCACGACAGGTCCGGGGAACACTGAAGCTTTCTTT. Its protein is CASTTGPGNTEAFF. The variable domain in full, with the rest retrieved from reference TRBV2 and TRBJ1-1, is EPEVTQTPSHQVTQMGQEVILRCVPISNHLYFYWYRQILGQKVEFLVSFYNNEISEKSEIFDDQFSVERPDGSNFTLKIRSTKLEDSAMYFCASTTGPGNTEAFFGQGTRLTVV.

This chain joins TRBV28 and TRBJ2-4; a weak D match, TRBD1 (5 bases). V lost 6 bases to trimming and J lost 0 bases, with 12 bases between them. This CDR3 is built from 15 residues. Germline V gene lookup returns CDR1 MDHEN and CDR2 SYDVKM. DNA of the CDR3: TGTGCCAGCAGGTCCTCAGGGCCAGCCAAAAACATTCAGTACTTC. Translated, it gives CASRSSGPAKNIQYF.

The J gene is TRBJ2-5, the V gene TRBV5-1; possibly TRBD1 for D (6 bases). Trimming left V 3 bases short and J 1 base short, with 10 bases between. Germline CDR1 SGHRS, CDR2 YFSETQ. This CDR3 region has 14 residues. The CDR3 nucleotides are TGCGCCAGCAGCTCGGGACATCCCCAAGAGACCCAGTACTTC. Residues: CASSSGHPQETQYF.

This rearrangement joins TRBV18 to TRBJ1-1; TRBD1 matches at 8 bases. The V gene end was trimmed by 5 bases and the J gene end by 6 bases; junction bases not matched to a gene: 11. The CDR3 spans 15 residues. Germline V gene sequence: CDR1 KGHSH, CDR2 LQKENI. This CDR3 reads CASSTTGARMAEAFF. CDR3 sequence (DNA): TGTGCCAGCTCAACGACAGGGGCGCGTATGGCTGAAGCTTTCTTT.

This chain uses TRBV4-1 with TRBJ2-1, with D maybe TRBD1 (5 bases). V shed 1 base and J shed 3 bases, with 7 bases lying between them. The CDR3 consists of 14 residues. Per the germline V gene, CDR1 is MGHRA and CDR2 is YSYEKL. The CDR3 reads CASSQVQGYNEQFF. The CDR3 DNA follows: TGCGCCAGCAGCCAAGTGCAGGGCTACAATGAGCAGTTCTTC.

The gene calls are TRBV5-4 and TRBJ1-5; D is unclear. The germline V and J ends were trimmed by 4 bases and 1 base, with 21 bases remaining between them. Germline V lookup: CDR1 SGHNT, CDR2 YYREEE (reference sequence). This CDR3 contains 18 residues. The CDR3 DNA reads TGTGCCAGCAGCCAGGACCCGGGAGGATTACTAAGCAATCAGCCCCAGCATTTT. Its protein is CASSQDPGGLLSNQPQHF. The full variable domain, in which reference TRBV5-4 and TRBJ1-5 provide the parts outside the CDR3, is ETGVTQSPTHLIKTRGQQVTLRCSSQSGHNTVSWYQQALGQGPQFIFQYYREEENGRGNFPPRFSGLQFPNYSSELNVNALELDDSALYLCASSQDPGGLLSNQPQHFGDGTRLSIL.

A note on this clone: One junction end does not reproduce the germline sequence, and a read error may be involved. This chain links TRBV30 with TRBJ1-2; weak D call: TRBD1 (6 bases). Germline V gene sequence: CDR1 GTSNPN, CDR2 SVGIG (reference sequence). This CDR3 contains 11 residues. The CDR3 DNA reads TGTGCCTGGACTACTCAGGGACAAGCCCACTTC. Translating gives CAWTTQGQAHF.